The present entry profiles one TCR beta chain with its context. From the RT-PCR reads, TCRdb called clonotypes with MiXCR, one entry per CDR3 protein. Of 57,000 or so distinct CDR3 sequences in the sample, roughly 14% were seen once. These data belong to a study of patients and donors after allogeneic stem cell transplantation. Germline CDR1 reads MNHEY; CDR2 reads SVGAGI. The CDR3 is 17 amino acids. V was cut by 0 bases and J by 1 base, with 16 bases left in between. Sequenced: blood, either unsorted or a sorted T cell fraction (not recorded which). This sequence originates from a human donor who was either an allogeneic HSCT recipient or a stem cell or donor lymphocyte infusion donor (not recorded which). It is not recorded whose cells these are; they may come from a transplant donor. V gene TRBV6-5 combines with J gene TRBJ2-7; D is perhaps TRBD1 or TRBD2 (5 bases each). CDR3 bases: TGTGCCAGCAGTTACTCGATATTTAGGGACGAGTCCTACGAGCAGTACTTC. Its translation is CASSYSIFRDESYEQYF.